This T cell receptor (beta chain) originates from a study of blood T cell repertoires in COVID-19. As for the study in general: Collection of acute and convalescent COVID-19 samples took place in the United States, Italy and Spain. T cells, B-cell-depleted T cells, or PBMCs provided the cDNA or gDNA that served as material.

Produced via immunoSEQ multiplex PCR; TCRdb's table is partial and in-frame only. The profile covers about 130,000 clones, with about 85% appearing a single time and 9.5% to 10% taken by the ten largest. The CDR3 is made up of 18 amino acids. The J segment lost 1 base and the V segment lost 4 bases, leaving 8 bases of the junction unmatched. Per the germline V gene, CDR1 is SGHTA and CDR2 is FQGNSA. This chain joins TRBV7-2 and TRBJ2-3; 13 bases agree with TRBD2. The TCR originated in a man aged 40-49 years with active or convalescent COVID-19. Specimen: peripheral blood. CDR3 amino acids: CASSSRTSGGRRTDTQYF. The CDR3 nucleotides are TGTGCCAGCAGCTCCCGGACTAGCGGGGGCCGACGCACAGATACGCAGTATTTT.